This T cell receptor beta chain was identified during a study of CD8+ T cells in alopecia areata. Findings and limits, study-wide: Compared with normal scalp, lesional scalp had higher clonality and more expanded CD8+ clones.

The CDR3 length is 16 residues. Between the trimmed V and J ends, which lost 8 bases and 3 bases, there was a span of 17 bases. Germline CDR1 reads ENHRY; CDR2 reads SYGVKD. cDNA reverse transcribed from extracted RNA served as the sequencing template. Clones were read by immunoSEQ multiplex PCR, and TCRdb kept only the in-frame ones, dropping some. The sample includes almost 250,000 clones, about two thirds of them seen just once. About this clone itself: Its cognate antigen is unknown.

The rearrangement joins TRBV10-3 to TRBJ1-6; D is unclear. Sequenced material: CD4+ T cells sorted from blood, taken at week 0. This TCR came from a human donor with alopecia areata. CDR3 sequence: CAISRTSSLYNSPLHF. The CDR3 DNA is TGTGCCATCTCCAGGACCTCTTCTCTCTATAATTCACCCCTCCACTTT.